Sequencing of this T cell receptor (beta chain) was carried out in a study of T-cell reconstitution after alpha-beta-depleted transplantation in children. The library targeted TCRbeta and was prepared with unique molecular identifiers. TCRdb used MiXCR to reprocess the PCR reads, holding one entry per CDR3 protein. The table lists fewer than 550,000 distinct CDR3 sequences, roughly an eighth of them singletons. This clonotype was observed a handful of times. The antigen remains unidentified. The V and J ends lost 5 bases and 0 bases respectively, with 14 bases between them. CDR1 SQVTM and CDR2 ANQGSEA come from the germline V gene. The CDR3 contains 15 residues. Broader study findings: Several hundred expanded graft clones reportedly gave rise to the alpha-beta T cells present about two months after transplant. Fresh T-cell production supplied most of the T-cell counts and diversity seen one year after transplant. The high TCRbeta diversity at day 60 in some patients came from surviving recipient T cells and thymic progenitors.

The TCR originated in a female patient aged 2 to 10 who had a stem cell transplant for aplastic anemia, so the T cells may come from the graft donor. The rearrangement joins TRBV29-1 to TRBJ2-1; D is uncertain. Sequencing was performed on PBMCs, mostly from graft donor cells, taken 180 days after TCRalphabeta/CD19-depleted stem cell transplant. CDR3 sequence reads: CSVPSERDSYNEQFF. The CDR3, as DNA: TGCAGCGTTCCTTCGGAGCGAGACTCCTACAATGAGCAGTTCTTC.